The 7 T cell receptor beta chains listed next were all sequenced from one sample in a study of T cell responses to AZD1222 COVID-19 vaccine. Some clones are missing from TCRdb's copy, which holds only in-frame ones; the method was immunoSEQ multiplex PCR. The sample holds about 80,000 clones, 80% to 90% seen once. The sequences come from peripheral blood, collected 28 days after the second AZD1222 dose. Receptors were obtained from an adult who received the AZD1222 COVID-19 vaccine.

V usage is TRBV7-9 and J usage is TRBJ2-1; D not resolved. This CDR3 is 16 amino acids long. Germline loops: CDR1 SEHNR, CDR2 FQNEAQ (reference sequence). Deletions cut 2 bases from V and 0 bases from J, with 11 bases between. This CDR3 is CASSLTLAASYNEQFF. The CDR3 coding sequence is TGTGCCAGCAGCTTAACCCTGGCAGCCTCCTACAATGAGCAGTTCTTC.

V gene TRBV5-1 combines with J gene TRBJ1-1; D remains ambiguous. V gave up 1 base and J gave up 10 bases, with 20 bases separating them. Germline assignment: CDR1 SGHRS and CDR2 YFSETQ. This CDR3 spans 15 amino acids. CDR3 in amino acids: CASSLKSTNSYRAFF. The CDR3 DNA sequence: TGCGCCAGCAGCTTGAAGTCTACCAACTCGTATCGAGCTTTCTTT.

The chain is built from TRBV4-3 and TRBJ2-1, with D possibly TRBD2 on 6 matching bases. The germline CDR1 and CDR2 sequences are LGHNA and YSLEER. V dropped 5 bases and J dropped 8 bases, with 10 bases sitting between them. This CDR3 has 12 amino acids. CDR3 residues: CASSDRDYEQFF. The DNA for the CDR3 is TGCGCCAGCAGCGACCGGGACTATGAGCAGTTCTTC.

The rearrangement uses TRBV4-3 and TRBJ1-5; D possibly corresponds to TRBD1 (6 bases). V was clipped by 1 base and J by 3 bases, with 19 bases between them. The CDR3 is 18 amino acids. CDR1 LGHNA and CDR2 YSLEER come from the germline V gene. The CDR3 here is CASSQVWWDTGNNQPQHF. The CDR3 DNA follows: TGCGCCAGCAGCCAAGTATGGTGGGACACGGGCAACAATCAGCCCCAGCATTTT.

This chain joins TRBV11-3 and TRBJ2-5, with D possibly TRBD1 on 6 matching bases. Germline CDR1 and CDR2: SGHNT and YENEEA. V was cut by 1 base and J by 4 bases, with 16 bases left in between. The CDR3 consists of 16 residues. The CDR3: CASSLGVGQDSETQYF. CDR3 bases: TGTGCCAGCAGCTTAGGGGTGGGACAAGATTCAGAGACCCAGTACTTC.

The V gene is TRBV7-3, the J gene TRBJ2-1, with 14 bases identical to TRBD2. The ends lost 3 bases at V and 1 base at J; junction bases unmatched: 8. This CDR3 has 19 amino acids. The germline V gene encodes CDR1 SGHTA and CDR2 FQGTGA. The CDR3: CASSLGGLAGVGSYNEQFF. CDR3 in DNA: TGTGCCAGCAGCTTGGGGGGACTAGCGGGAGTGGGGTCCTACAATGAGCAGTTCTTC.

A few counts support this clone. The chain joins TRBV19 to TRBJ1-2; TRBD1 aligns across 7 bases. The V segment lost 5 bases and the J segment 4 bases; nucleotides outside the gene matches: 4. CDR3 size: 13 residues. The germline V gene encodes CDR1 LNHDA and CDR2 SQIVND (reference sequence). The CDR3 bases are TGTGCCAGTAGTCGACAGGGTTTCTATGGCTACACCTTC. Translating gives CASSRQGFYGYTF.